Shown below are 4 T cell receptor beta chains from a single sample sequenced in a study of T cell changes during pregnancy in multiple sclerosis (dated by TCRdb to between 2017 and 2020). The library was obtained by the immunoSEQ multiplex PCR assay. Here the immuneACCESS table is served through TCRdb, limited to in-frame sequences with V and J called. Missing clones are a known gap in these copies; in checked studies unresolved V genes cover under half, and the rest lacks a known reason. In this sample the table shows some 97,000 clones, around 92% of which occur a single time. The ten largest account for about 1.9% of the sample. The material was peripheral blood, obtained after pregnancy. The origin of the receptors is a female donor with multiple sclerosis, enrolled in a pregnancy study.

The rearrangement links TRBV9 to TRBJ2-7; weak D call: TRBD1 (6 bases). The CDR3 length is 13 residues. Germline V gives CDR1 SGDLS, CDR2 YYNGEE. With 5 bases removed from V and 7 bases from J, the gap between germline ends came to 16 bases. The CDR3 nucleotides are TGTGCCAGCAGTCTAGCAGGGGCTGGAGAGCAGTACTTC. Encoded protein: CASSLAGAGEQYF.

CDR3: CASSAWTGWSTEAFF. CDR3 nucleotide sequence: TGTGCCAGCAGCGCATGGACAGGTTGGAGCACTGAAGCTTTCTTT. This sequence joins TRBV7-8 and TRBJ1-1; TRBD1 aligns across 7 bases. The CDR3 loop spans 15 amino acids. Germline-derived CDR1 and CDR2 are SGHVS and FQNEAQ. With V trimmed by 5 bases and J by 4 bases, 10 bases remained unmatched.

The gene calls are TRBV6-4 and TRBJ2-3, with TRBD2 matching over 10 bases. This CDR3 is 15 amino acids long. Germline V gives CDR1 MRHNA, CDR2 SNTAGT. Trimming at V came to 3 bases and at J to 4 bases, leaving 4 bases not matched to a gene. The CDR3 bases are TGTGCCAGCAGTGAAGCGGGAGGGAGTGCAGATACGCAGTATTTT. Translation: CASSEAGGSADTQYF.

For the CDR3, the DNA is TGCGCCAGCAGCACGAGGGGGTATTCGGATACGCAGTATTTT. It encodes CASSTRGYSDTQYF. This sequence joins TRBV5-1 and TRBJ2-3, with D perhaps matching TRBD1 (6 bases). Germline V CDR1 and CDR2: SGHRS, YFSETQ. Trimming removed 4 bases from V and 6 bases from J, with 15 bases in between. The CDR3 loop spans 14 amino acids.